The clone carrying this TCR beta chain was counted a few times. TCRdb redid the calling of the 5' RACE reads with MiXCR, one entry per CDR3 protein. The sample has over 500,000 distinct CDR3 sequences, around 20% seen once. This record comes from a study of identical twins. The germline V gene encodes CDR1 DFQATT and CDR2 SNEGSKA (reference sequence). V dropped 2 bases and J dropped 2 bases, with 9 bases sitting between them. The CDR3 consists of 13 residues. The same data also contributed to another study, on T cells expressing NK-cell markers. That paper states: Six of the donors carried dominant NKG2C+ clonotypes that took up roughly 1.0-8% of their CD8+ T cells.

The chain joins TRBV20-1 to TRBJ1-2, with no clear D. The TCR comes from a woman under 30 in good health. Sequences were obtained from CD4+ T cells sorted from blood. CDR3 DNA: TGCAGTGCTAGACGGTACGGGAACTATGGCTACACCTTC. Encoded protein: CSARRYGNYGYTF.